The rows below give T cell receptor beta chains drawn from one sample of a study of T cells in Graves' hyperthyroidism and ophthalmopathy. Using its own MiXCR run on the multiplex PCR reads, TCRdb lists one record per CDR3 protein. The sample contains fewer than 200,000 distinct CDR3 sequences, about a tenth of which appear only once. The sequencing sample was made of blood. These TCRs come from a woman aged 18-29 years with Graves' hyperthyroidism that later progressed to Graves' ophthalmopathy. The CDR3 runs from the conserved cysteine through the conserved F or W.

v_gene	j_gene	CDR3aa
TRBV4-2	TRBJ1-2	CASSQGTSGTGDYGYTF
TRBV7-9	TRBJ2-5	CASSSTVQETQYF
TRBV7-8	TRBJ2-7	CASSLGVSGSSYEQYF
TRBV15	TRBJ2-2	CATSMLGLGAGELFF
TRBV28	TRBJ2-4	CASSRTGASFYIQYF
TRBV18	TRBJ2-1	CASSPSSSGGYNEQFF
TRBV3-1	TRBJ2-2	CASSQGGVTGELFF
TRBV28	TRBJ1-1	CASSSHQNTEAFF
TRBV28	TRBJ1-6	CASSFSNRYNSPLHF
TRBV15	TRBJ1-1	CATGKGQGTEAFF
TRBV12-3/TRBV12-4	TRBJ2-5	CASSQNSPQETQYF
TRBV20-1	TRBJ2-5	CSASPGAETQYF
TRBV20-1	TRBJ1-6	CSARGTEVSPLHF
TRBV29-1	TRBJ2-1	CSVEDDRGPSNEQFF
TRBV20-1	TRBJ1-1	CSATGGPNTEAFF
TRBV12-3/TRBV12-4	TRBJ1-2	CASSYGRPPGAYGYTF
TRBV5-4	TRBJ2-7	CASSSPDREYEQYF
TRBV15	TRBJ1-6	CATSRGAGTPLHF
TRBV7-2	TRBJ1-2	CASSLTESYGYTF
TRBV11-2	TRBJ2-1	CASSQQGSPYNEQFF
TRBV6-1	TRBJ2-3	CASSDYPPSTDTQYF
TRBV30	TRBJ1-1	CAWGKGLFETEAFF
TRBV30	TRBJ2-1	CAWSGTYNEQFF
TRBV27	TRBJ2-4	CASSSWGSAKNIQYF
TRBV28	TRBJ2-2	CASIASFTGELFF
TRBV10-3	TRBJ2-5	CATGTSGRASETQYF
TRBV20-1	TRBJ1-4	CSAGSPVLFF
TRBV11-1	TRBJ2-2	CASSLLRTYANTGELFF
TRBV15	TRBJ1-3	CATSRAGNTIYF
TRBV9	TRBJ1-2	CASSVEKGDYGYTF
TRBV27	TRBJ1-2	CASSPSGGVGYTF
TRBV6-1	TRBJ2-6	CASSGGSRGQGANVLTF
TRBV7-8	TRBJ2-1	CASSDPRLASNEQFF
TRBV5-1	TRBJ1-1	CASSLRGPPELEAFF
TRBV6-1	TRBJ2-6	CASRDGLGANVLTF
TRBV6-1	TRBJ2-7	CASSAEGGKSYEQYF
TRBV28	TRBJ1-2	CTSSTSPNYGYAF
TRBV6-1	TRBJ1-1	CASSVLTGGGTEAFF
TRBV5-8	TRBJ1-5	CASTMMGLRSDQPQHF
TRBV5-8	TRBJ2-3	CASSLRFGQGLDTQYF
TRBV5-6	TRBJ2-7	CASSLGGGGKFPLEQYF
TRBV6-1	TRBJ1-2	CASSEGAATNYGYTF
TRBV4-2	TRBJ1-1	CASSQVGDREVVTEAFF
TRBV6-1	TRBJ1-5	CASRGEGNQPQHF
TRBV6-6	TRBJ2-1	CASSYGWGEQFF